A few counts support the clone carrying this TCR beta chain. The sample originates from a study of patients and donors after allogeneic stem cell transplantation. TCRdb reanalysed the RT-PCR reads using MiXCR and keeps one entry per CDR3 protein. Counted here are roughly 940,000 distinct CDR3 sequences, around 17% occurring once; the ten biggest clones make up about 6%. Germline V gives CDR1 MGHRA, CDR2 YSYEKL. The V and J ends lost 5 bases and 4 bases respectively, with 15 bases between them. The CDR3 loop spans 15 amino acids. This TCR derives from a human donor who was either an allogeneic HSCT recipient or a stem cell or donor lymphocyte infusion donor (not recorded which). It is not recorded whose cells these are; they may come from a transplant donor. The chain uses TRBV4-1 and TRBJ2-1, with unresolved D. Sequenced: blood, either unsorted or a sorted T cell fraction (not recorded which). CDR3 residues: CASSWLGYGYNEQFF. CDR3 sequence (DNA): TGCGCCAGCAGCTGGTTGGGATACGGATACAATGAGCAGTTCTTC.